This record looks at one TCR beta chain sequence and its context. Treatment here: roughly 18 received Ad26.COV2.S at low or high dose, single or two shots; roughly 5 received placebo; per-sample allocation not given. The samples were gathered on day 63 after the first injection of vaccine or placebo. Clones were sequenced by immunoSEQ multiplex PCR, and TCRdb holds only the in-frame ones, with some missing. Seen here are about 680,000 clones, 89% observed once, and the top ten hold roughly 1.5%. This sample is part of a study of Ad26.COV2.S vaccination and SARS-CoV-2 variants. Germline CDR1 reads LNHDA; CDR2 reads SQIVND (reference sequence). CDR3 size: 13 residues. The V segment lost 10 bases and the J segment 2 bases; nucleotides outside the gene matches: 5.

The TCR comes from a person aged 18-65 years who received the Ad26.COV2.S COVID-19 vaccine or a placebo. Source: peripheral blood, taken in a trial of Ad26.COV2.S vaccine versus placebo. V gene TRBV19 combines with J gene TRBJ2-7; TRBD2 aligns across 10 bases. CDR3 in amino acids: CATRTSGTYEQYF. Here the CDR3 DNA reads TGTGCCACCCGGACTAGCGGCACCTACGAGCAGTACTTC.